This T cell receptor beta chain was captured in a study of cytomegalovirus exposure and HLA in healthy donors (dated by TCRdb to the late 2010s). About the full investigation: In an earlier analysis of approximately 500 of the donors, less than 350 Gb of sequence data and just under 120 million unique TCR beta sequences from 150 million to 200 million T cells were reported. Because of strong linkage in the cohort, five DR-DQ haplotypes were treated as single units for association and clustering. An early release covering approximately 600 HLA-typed donors comprised roughly 300 gigabases of sequencing data and roughly 85 million unique TCR sequences. The study was designed to test whether signatures of past pathogen exposure could be identified by cataloging public T cell receptors. Both class I and class II loci were covered by HLA typing, at four-digit resolution. A later genetic analysis took genome-wide SNP genotypes for about 55% of the roughly 670 donors and used that subset as a discovery cohort. Among 300 to 450 genotyped donors of the cohort, an average of about 240,000 unique TCR beta nucleotide sequences were sequenced per donor, about a sixth of them non-productive. Donor age, sex, ethnicity and CMV serostatus were collected together with the repertoire data. In an earlier analysis of more than 550 of the donors, high-throughput TCR beta sequencing was used to judge whether each TCR beta V gene segment behaved as functional or pseudogenic. The study used immunosequencing to profile the T cell repertoires of approximately 690 subjects and linked those repertoires to cytomegalovirus serostatus. A separate validation cohort of approximately 120 different subjects was used in addition to the 666-subject first cohort. To predict cytomegalovirus infection status, the study combined high-throughput TCR immunosequencing, statistical association of individual TCRs with disease status, and machine learning. Rather than using new phenotypic data, the later analysis identified candidate immune exposures from TCR beta sequences and from how often those sequences occurred across donors. Every repertoire in the discovery cohort had been generated on one and the same sequencing platform. Typing coverage differed by locus: A, B, C, DRB1 and DQB1 were typed in roughly 620-640 donors, DQA1 in 500 to 550, DPA1 in around 580, and DPB1 in 400 to 480. The genetic ancestry cluster associated with self-reported Caucasian donors included 65% to 90% of the approximately 400 genotyped donors. A later analysis re-analyzed previously published TCR beta repertoires from 650 to 800 donors and added high-resolution HLA genotyping to study TCR occurrence patterns. General conclusions and limits of the study: Compared with the 666-donor mean, donors in an Asian-associated ancestry cluster had fewer N-insertions in productive TCRs, according to a later genetic analysis. Immune exposure information for the cohort was limited to CMV serostatus. In a later analysis, TCR association rates were found to vary across HLA loci, with the most associated TCRs seen for DRB1 alleles and the fewest for HLA-C alleles. Assigning TCR associations to individual alleles was difficult when HLA alleles, especially DR and DQ, strongly co-occurred. A cluster of highly shared sequence variants was judged likely to represent a technical artifact of the sequencing pipeline. In vitro tests confirmed that a few of the cytomegalovirus-associated TCR beta chains recognize cytomegalovirus antigens. A later analysis reported that several top co-occurrence clusters appeared linked to parvovirus B19, influenza, CMV and Epstein-Barr virus. A further reported finding was that TCR beta sequences accurately predicted the HLA-A and HLA-B alleles for most subjects in the first cohort. The authors suggested that the approach could potentially be extended to other disease states and immunological phenotypes. The study gave a list of about 160 TCR beta chains associated with cytomegalovirus. Because HLA typing was unavailable for some donors at each locus, only the typed subset was used in association tests. While some public TCRs were present in many individuals, most TCR sequences turned up only very rarely across donors. In this cohort, only TCR beta chains were sequenced, and detectable features were limited by the absence of alpha or paired-chain data. According to a later analysis, most CMV-associated TCR beta chains appeared to be HLA-restricted, and the HLA associations seemed to be driven largely by CMV exposure. An association between a missense DCLRE1C variant and V-gene and J-gene trimming of TCR beta chains was found in a later genetic analysis and replicated in an independent cohort. The classifier was reported to diagnose cytomegalovirus status with high specificity and sensitivity in both the original and validation cohorts. Because counts were too low, about 18 rarely observed V segments, including chromosome 9 orphons, were excluded from the earlier analysis of several hundred of the donors. In a later analysis, HLA-associated TCR beta chains were found to be more clonally expanded and to have lower generation probabilities than equally common non-associated chains. Correlated functional status among segregating V segments might reflect linkage disequilibrium, but an unknown experimental factor could not be ruled out. Broadly in line with IMGT annotations, most TCR beta V segments showed up in productive rearrangements about 90% or about 30% of the time in an earlier analysis of around 600 of the donors. At a false discovery rate of 0.05, a later analysis linked around 17,000 TCR beta sequences to specific HLA alleles. The presence/absence analyses assumed that sequencing depth was roughly uniform across donors, and that assumption may not be true.

Turning to this clone: The target of this receptor is not known. The sample holds no much larger clone one base away, and base qualities are not on file.

The library was generated by the immunoSEQ multiplex PCR assay. The multiplex PCR relied on a mix of 60 forward primers for TCR Vbeta segments and 13 reverse primers for TCR Jbeta segments. A multiplex PCR assay on genomic DNA amplified the CDR3 region of rearranged TCR beta genes. On the Illumina HiSeq System, the amplified TCR beta libraries were sequenced as 87-base-pair reads. The published analysis was carried out like this. In a later analysis, 70 million to 95 million unique TCR beta chains were counted across the roughly 610 repertoires, and about 9.9 million of these chains were shared by at least two donors. Raw reads were error-corrected and collapsed into unique sequences by a nearest-neighbor algorithm in which closely related sequences were merged to remove PCR and sequencing errors. CDR3 sequences were aligned to IMGT reference sequences to assign V, D and J gene segments. Each retained sequence needed at least a six-nucleotide match to both a V gene segment and a J gene segment. Rearrangements were called productive when the CDR3 lacked stop codons and stayed in frame with V and J; all others were non-productive. Following IMGT convention, CDR3 was defined as the stretch from the second conserved V-encoded cysteine to the conserved J-encoded phenylalanine. In an earlier analysis of approximately 500 of the donors, sequences lacking an unambiguous match to a single V gene segment were excluded. In an earlier analysis of approximately 590 of the donors, a V segment was called functional when productive rearrangements were above 56.7%, and segregating when the standard deviation between donors exceeded 5%. To diagnose cytomegalovirus status from the catalog of TCR beta chain sequences, a statistical classification framework was built. In a later analysis, TCR nucleotide sequences were compared against IMGT/GENE-DB human TR gene sequences so that V and J genes could be assigned. Using the TCRdist pipeline, a later analysis assigned CDR3 sequences along with most-parsimonious VDJ recombination scenarios. In a later analysis, every TCR beta chain was defined by the combination of its CDR3 amino acid sequence and its V-gene family, and reads without a unique V-gene family were dropped. A later analysis removed several hundred highly shared, low-generation-probability nucleotide sequences to deal with suspected cross-contamination and a sequencing artifact. In a later analysis, a clonal expansion index for each public chain was calculated from normalized within-repertoire ranks of inferred template counts. In a later analysis, generation probabilities were computed using a VDJ recombination model fitted to out-of-frame rearrangements, and the results were checked against IGoR. A later analysis scored TCR-TCR, TCR-HLA and TCR-CMV co-occurrence with hypergeometric tests, applying a repertoire-size bias correction to TCR pairs. To estimate false discovery rates, a later analysis permuted the HLA or CMV assignments 20 times. A later analysis grouped co-occurring TCRs with DBSCAN, adding TCRdist sequence similarity when clustering within HLA-allele-positive subsets. Repertoires with fewer than 30,000 or more than 120,000 public chains were left out of co-occurrence clustering, as were five repertoires with anomalous nucleotide sharing. What TCRdb holds here is the immuneACCESS table cut down to in-frame rearrangements. Part of the clones is not present; checked against another copy, under half of the missing clones reflect an unresolved V gene, and the others are unexplained. Clone size and V and J calls were adopted from that table, with D and trimming inferred from the DNA. For this sample the table gives 110,000 to 150,000 clones, of which 80% were detected only once. The ten biggest clones cover 5% to 5.5% of the sample.

The cohort was made up of approximately 700 healthy bone marrow donors. At the time of sampling, every cohort member was nominally healthy, though immune exposures that went unrecorded were likely present. The donor was CMV seronegative and belonged to the group of approximately 320 seronegative cohort members. Each donor provided a peripheral blood sample, and peripheral blood mononuclear cells were used for TCR beta sequencing. Genomic DNA extraction from the blood cell samples was performed with the Qiagen DNeasy Blood Extraction Kit. Sequences were obtained from PBMCs. The receptor comes from a male donor in good health and CMV-seronegative.

The DNA sequence is TGTGCCACGGGGGGGGAAAGCTATGGCTACACCTTC. Its product reads: CATGGESYGYTF. The sequence links TRBV7-2 to TRBJ1-2; the D gene is perhaps TRBD1, from 5 matching bases. The germline V gene supplies CDR1 SGHTA and CDR2 FQGNSA. Taken from cysteine to phenylalanine, the CDR3 has 12 residues. The only DNA kept is the CDR3, 36 bases in frame from the first base. The V and J ends are trimmed by 10 bases and 4 bases, leaving 13 bases between them.